The 30 T cell receptor beta chains presented below share a single source sample, sequenced in a study of T cell responses to AZD1222 COVID-19 vaccine. The assay was immunoSEQ multiplex PCR, and TCRdb's table has in-frame clones only and misses some. The sample has 140,000 to 150,000 clones; about 92% are singletons. Here the sequenced sample was peripheral blood, taken 28 days after the second AZD1222 dose. The receptor set was obtained from an adult who received the AZD1222 COVID-19 vaccine.

The chain is built from TRBV10-2 and TRBJ1-2, with D hard to call. The CDR3 runs to 14 residues. Per germline, CDR1 WSHSY and CDR2 SAAADI. The germline V and J ends were trimmed by 3 bases and 8 bases, with 16 bases remaining between them. The CDR3 reads CASSDFNPIRGYTF. The CDR3 region has the DNA TGCGCCAGCAGTGACTTCAACCCCATCCGGGGCTACACCTTC.

The CDR3 DNA sequence: TGTGCCTGGAGTAGGGGGCACAGGGGCAATGAGCAGTTCTTC. It is translated as CAWSRGHRGNEQFF. V usage is TRBV30 and J usage is TRBJ2-1; 7 bases align to TRBD1. From germline, CDR1 is GTSNPN and CDR2 SVGIG (reference sequence). CDR3 length: 14 amino acids. V was clipped by 2 bases and J by 6 bases; unmatched bases: 7. The full variable domain, completed using reference TRBV30 and TRBJ2-1, is SQTIHQWPATLVQPVGSPLSLECTVEGTSNPNLYWYRQAAGRGLQLLFYSVGIGQISSEVPQNLSASRPQDRQFILSSKKLLLSDSGFYLCAWSRGHRGNEQFFGPGTRLTVL.

This chain links TRBV21-1 with TRBJ2-1; the D call in the table, TRBD1, was not verified against the DNA. TRBV21-1 is described as a pseudogene. The CDR3 extends over 15 amino acids. The CDR3 is CASSGNRGYFDEQFF. In nucleotides, the CDR3 is TGTGCCAGCAGCGGGAACAGGGGGTATTTCGATGAGCAGTTCTTC.

The chain uses TRBV6-2 or TRBV6-3 and TRBJ1-5; D is unresolved. The germline CDR1 and CDR2 sequences are MNHEY and SVGEGT. Trimming cost V 6 bases and J 4 bases, with 10 bases left between them. CDR3 size: 13 residues. The CDR3 is CASSPRRNQPQHF. CDR3 DNA: TGTGCCAGCAGCCCCAGGCGGAATCAGCCCCAGCATTTT.

The chain employs TRBV4-1 and TRBJ2-3; D is possibly TRBD2 (6 bases). Germline V gene data show CDR1 as MGHRA and CDR2 as YSYEKL. The CDR3 is 16 amino acids. V lost 3 bases to trimming and J lost 4 bases, with 17 bases between them. The CDR3 DNA follows: TGCGCCAGCAGCCAGGCCGGGACTGCCAATCCAGATACGCAGTATTTT. Translation gives CASSQAGTANPDTQYF.

The chain recombines TRBV27 with TRBJ2-2; D is undetermined. There are 15 residues in the CDR3. V was shortened by 5 bases and J by 2 bases, with 12 bases between the two germline ends. Germline CDR1 and CDR2: MNHEY and SMNVEV (reference sequence). The CDR3 protein is CASSSVFYNTGELFF. For the CDR3, the DNA is TGTGCCAGCAGTAGCGTCTTCTATAACACCGGGGAGCTGTTTTTT.

The V call is TRBV5-6, the J call TRBJ2-1; 8 bases agree with TRBD2. The J segment lost 6 bases and the V segment lost 0 bases, leaving 5 bases of the junction unmatched. The CDR3 runs 15 residues. The germline CDR1 and CDR2 sequences are SGHDT and YYEEEE. The CDR3 spells CASSLAGGHGNEQFF. In DNA, the CDR3 is TGTGCCAGCAGCTTGGCGGGAGGGCACGGCAATGAGCAGTTCTTC.

Remarks on this clone: Likely a read error: the CDR3 ends without its conserved phenylalanine or tryptophan. The DNA is left out, because the CDR3 cannot be placed on it with certainty; the CDR3 is given as TCRdb lists it. The V gene is TRBV14, the J gene TRBJ1-1. Inclusive of both ends, the CDR3 amounts to 12 amino acids. The V gene's germline CDR1 is SGHDN and CDR2 FVKESK. CDR3 residues: CASSLVGRRFYI.

The rearrangement joins TRBV7-3 to TRBJ1-1; D gene ambiguous. The V end lost 5 bases, the J end lost 3 bases, and 10 bases lay between the germline ends. The CDR3 has 13 amino acids. Looked up from germline, CDR1 is SGHTA and CDR2 is FQGTGA. This chain's CDR3 is CASSPLADTEAFF. The CDR3 nucleotides are TGTGCCAGCAGCCCTCTAGCCGACACTGAAGCTTTCTTT.

The chain couples TRBV5-4 to TRBJ2-7; 7 bases agree with TRBD2. The ends lost 3 bases at V and 1 base at J; junction bases unmatched: 16. Per the germline V gene, CDR1 is SGHNT and CDR2 is YYREEE (reference sequence). This CDR3 contains 18 residues. CDR3 region: CASSSLPPDAGVSYEQYF. The CDR3 bases are TGTGCCAGCAGCTCCCTACCGCCGGATGCGGGAGTTTCCTACGAGCAGTACTTC.

The chain employs TRBV14 and TRBJ2-1; 7 bases are shared with TRBD1. Germline lookup yields CDR1 SGHDN and CDR2 FVKESK. CDR3 length equals 12 residues. The V and J ends lost 1 base and 9 bases, in that order; junction bases with no gene match: 0. DNA for the CDR3: TGTGCCAGCAGCCAAGGGACAGGTGAGCAGTTCTTC. Translation gives CASSQGTGEQFF.

The chain combines TRBV7-2 with TRBJ2-6; no definite D call. V lost 6 bases, J lost 0 bases, and 3 bases lay in between. Germline values: CDR1 SGHTA, CDR2 FQGNSA. The CDR3 contains 13 residues. The CDR3 sequence: CASRDSGANVLTF. CDR3 DNA: TGTGCCAGCAGGGACTCTGGGGCCAACGTCCTGACTTTC.

V and J are TRBV11-2 and TRBJ1-1; no definite D call. V was trimmed by 1 base and J by 5 bases, leaving 14 bases between them. This CDR3 spans 15 amino acids. Looked up from germline, CDR1 is SGHAT and CDR2 is FQNNGV. The CDR3 DNA sequence: TGTGCCAGCAGCTTAGCCGGGCCTATGAGGACTGAAGCTTTCTTT. It translates to CASSLAGPMRTEAFF.

The V gene is TRBV11-3, the J gene TRBJ2-1; no clear D. Germline V gene data show CDR1 as SGHNT and CDR2 as YENEEA. Trimming took off 2 bases at V and 0 bases at J, with 17 bases between the two ends. The CDR3 is 18 amino acids. The CDR3 region has the DNA TGTGCCAGCAGCTTATACCCTCTAGACCGCTTCTCCTACAATGAGCAGTTCTTC. Its protein product is CASSLYPLDRFSYNEQFF.

The gene calls are TRBV6-4 and TRBJ2-1, with 12 nucleotides matching TRBD2. This CDR3 comprises 15 residues. CDR1 is MRHNA, CDR2 SNTAGT, per germline. V lost 5 bases to trimming and J lost 9 bases; unmatched junction nucleotides: 8. As DNA, the CDR3 is TGTGCCAGCAGTTTGCTAGCGGGAGGGAGGGGTGAGCAGTTCTTC. Translating gives CASSLLAGGRGEQFF.

This chain links TRBV2 with TRBJ1-2; D may be TRBD1 (6 bases). The germline V gene has CDR1 SNHLY and CDR2 FYNNEI. Trimming left V 2 bases short and J 7 bases short, with 14 bases between. The CDR3 spans 14 residues. The CDR3 DNA reads TGTGCCAGCAGTGAATTATGGCAGGGGTCTGGCTACACCTTC. Translated, it gives CASSELWQGSGYTF.

The V and J genes are TRBV7-8 and TRBJ1-4, with D perhaps matching TRBD1 (6 bases). Germline V gene sequence: CDR1 SGHVS, CDR2 FQNEAQ. V dropped 5 bases and J dropped 5 bases, with 15 bases sitting between them. This CDR3 comprises 15 residues. CDR3 in DNA: TGTGCCAGCAGCGTACGAACAGGGAAGAATGAAAAACTGTTTTTT. Translating it yields CASSVRTGKNEKLFF.

The rearrangement joins TRBV6-5 to TRBJ1-2, with a tentative D call TRBD1 (5 bases). The V end was cut by 6 bases, the J end by 5 bases, with 16 bases between. Looked up from germline, CDR1 is MNHEY and CDR2 is SVGAGI. The length of the CDR3 is 14 residues. The CDR3 region has the DNA TGTGCCAGCAGCACCTCAGGGACCGAGTATGGCTACACCTTC. Translation gives CASSTSGTEYGYTF.

V is TRBV21-1 and J is TRBJ2-2; TRBD2, the table's D call, lacks a check against the DNA. TRBV21-1 counts as a pseudogene. The CDR3 extends over 15 amino acids. CDR3: CASSKAPSNTGELFF. Written as DNA, the CDR3 is TGTGCCAGCAGCAAAGCCCCCTCGAACACCGGGGAGCTGTTTTTT.

The rearrangement uses TRBV5-1 and TRBJ1-6, with a tentative D call TRBD1 (5 bases). The CDR3 sequence is 17 residues long. V was pared by 5 bases and J by 1 base, with 16 bases between. Germline-derived CDR1 and CDR2 are SGHRS and YFSETQ. For the CDR3, the DNA is TGCGCCAGCAGTCTGAGGGGCACGGGGTCCTATAATTCACCCCTCCACTTT. Translation gives CASSLRGTGSYNSPLHF.

The genes are TRBV6-1 and TRBJ2-3, with 7 bases lining up with TRBD2. Germline lookup yields CDR1 MNHNS and CDR2 SASEGT. V lost 3 bases and J lost 6; bases outside the gene matches: 9. This CDR3 spans 15 amino acids. CDR3 residues: CASSEGLPLVDTQYF. CDR3 DNA: TGTGCCAGCAGTGAGGGACTACCGTTAGTGGATACGCAGTATTTT.

This chain connects TRBV3-1 (or the pseudogene TRBV3-2) to TRBJ1-4; unclear D gene. Trimming pared 3 bases from V and 7 bases from J, leaving 15 bases between. CDR1 and CDR2 (germline): LGHDT, YNNKEL (reference sequence). This CDR3 comprises 15 residues. The CDR3 loop reads CASSQGRRALEKLFF. The CDR3 DNA follows: TGTGCCAGCAGCCAGGGCCGTAGGGCCCTTGAAAAACTGTTTTTT.

The chain couples TRBV6-5 to TRBJ1-1, with D uncertain. CDR1 and CDR2 (germline): MNHEY, SVGAGI. The CDR3 runs to 16 residues. V gave up 4 bases and J gave up 2 bases, with 17 bases separating them. The CDR3 loop reads CASSFAGIGLNTEAFF. The DNA for the CDR3 is TGTGCCAGCAGTTTCGCGGGGATAGGGCTCAACACTGAAGCTTTCTTT.

This chain connects TRBV2 to TRBJ1-2, with a weak D call TRBD1 (5 bases). Trimming pared 7 bases from V and 8 bases from J, leaving 17 bases between. CDR1 and CDR2 from the germline V gene are SNHLY and FYNNEI. This CDR3 is 13 amino acids long. Here the CDR3 reads CASNPQGVGGYTF. In DNA form, the CDR3 reads TGTGCCAGCAACCCGCAGGGCGTCGGAGGCTACACCTTC.

DNA for the CDR3: TGCGCCAGCAGCCAAGTTTGGGAAGTAACAAGCTCCTACAATGAGCAGTTCTTC. This encodes CASSQVWEVTSSYNEQFF. The J gene is TRBJ2-1, the V gene TRBV4-1; D not certain. Per germline, CDR1 MGHRA and CDR2 YSYEKL. This CDR3 is built from 18 residues. V was shortened by 1 base and J by 0 bases, with 16 bases between the two germline ends.

Concerning this clone: The sample contains more than one DNA sequence encoding this CDR3. The CDR3: CASSERAGGGETQYF. CDR3 sequence (DNA): TGTGCCAGCAGTGAGCGGGCAGGGGGCGGAGAGACCCAGTACTTC. The chain is built from TRBV2 and TRBJ2-5; 8 nucleotides match TRBD1. The V segment lost 3 bases and the J segment 4 bases; nucleotides outside the gene matches: 7. Germline CDR1 reads SNHLY; CDR2 reads FYNNEI. The CDR3 has 15 amino acids.

The chain couples TRBV11-2 to TRBJ2-2; D is uncertain. The CDR3 has 15 residues. V shed 3 bases and J shed 1 base, with 9 bases lying between them. Germline lookup yields CDR1 SGHAT and CDR2 FQNNGV. The CDR3 bases are TGTGCCAGCAGCTTGGGTCCACAGAACACCGGGGAGCTGTTTTTT. Translating gives CASSLGPQNTGELFF.

This chain connects TRBV14 to TRBJ1-5; D uncertain. The germline V gene encodes CDR1 SGHDN and CDR2 FVKESK. The V gene lost 4 bases and the J gene lost 3 bases, with 13 bases spanning the gap. The length of the CDR3 is 15 residues. This chain's CDR3 is CASSRPGPDNQPQHF. The CDR3 DNA follows: TGTGCCAGCAGCCGGCCGGGCCCTGACAATCAGCCCCAGCATTTT. The variable domain in full, completed from reference TRBV14 and TRBJ1-5, reads EAGVTQFPSHSVIEKGQTVTLRCDPISGHDNLYWYRRVMGKEIKFLLHFVKESKQDESGMPNNRFLAERTGGTYSTLKVQPAELEDSGVYFCASSRPGPDNQPQHFGDGTRLSIL.

This chain links TRBV27 with TRBJ2-1; 13 bases are shared with TRBD2. CDR3 size: 17 residues. The germline gives CDR1 MNHEY, CDR2 SMNVEV (reference sequence). J was trimmed by 4 bases and V by 4 bases; bases with no gene match: 7. This CDR3 is CASSSRTSGSGYNEQFF. The CDR3 bases are TGTGCCAGCAGTTCCCGGACTAGCGGGAGTGGATACAATGAGCAGTTCTTC.

The rearrangement links TRBV5-1 to TRBJ2-1; 11 nucleotides line up with TRBD1. V was pared by 4 bases and J by 7 bases, with 16 bases of the junction left unmatched. CDR1 is SGHRS, CDR2 YFSETQ, per germline. The CDR3 has 18 amino acids. Here the CDR3 reads CASSPGQGALVLQNEQFF. CDR3 DNA: TGCGCCAGCAGCCCAGGACAGGGGGCGTTGGTTCTACAGAATGAGCAGTTCTTC.